This T cell receptor beta chain was obtained from a study of shared clonotypes between healthy human individuals. This clone came up once. The naive CD8 population came from CD45RO-negative cells selected for CCR7, without terminally differentiated effector memory CD45RA+ cells. Assay used: immunoSEQ multiplex PCR; TCRdb lists only in-frame clones, some missing. The sample holds about 580,000 clones, about 98% seen once. Germline V gene sequence: CDR1 MNHEY, CDR2 SVGAGI. Trimming took off 4 bases at V and 3 bases at J, with 12 bases between the two ends. The CDR3 length is 15 residues. The specimen was naive CD8+ T cells sorted from blood. The chain couples TRBV6-5 to TRBJ2-2; D not resolved. The TCR sequence derives from a young man in good health. The CDR3, as DNA: TGTGCCAGCAGTTTCGGCGCAACCTACACCGGGGAGCTGTTTTTT. It translates to CASSFGATYTGELFF.